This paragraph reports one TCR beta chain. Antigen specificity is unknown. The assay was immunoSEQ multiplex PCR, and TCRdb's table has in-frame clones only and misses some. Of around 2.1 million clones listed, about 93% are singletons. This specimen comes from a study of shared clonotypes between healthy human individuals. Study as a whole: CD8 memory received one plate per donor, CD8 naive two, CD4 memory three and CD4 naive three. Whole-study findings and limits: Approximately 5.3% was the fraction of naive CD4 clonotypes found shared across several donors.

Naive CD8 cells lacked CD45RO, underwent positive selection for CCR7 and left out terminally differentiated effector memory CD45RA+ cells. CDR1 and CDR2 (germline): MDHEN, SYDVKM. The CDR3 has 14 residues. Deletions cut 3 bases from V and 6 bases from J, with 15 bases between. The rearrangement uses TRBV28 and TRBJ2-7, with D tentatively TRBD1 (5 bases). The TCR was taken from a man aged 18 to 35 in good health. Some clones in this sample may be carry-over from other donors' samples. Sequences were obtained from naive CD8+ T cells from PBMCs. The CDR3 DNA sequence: TGTGCCAGCAGTTTCTTTCAGGGCCTCGGCGAGCAGTACTTC. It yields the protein CASSFFQGLGEQYF.